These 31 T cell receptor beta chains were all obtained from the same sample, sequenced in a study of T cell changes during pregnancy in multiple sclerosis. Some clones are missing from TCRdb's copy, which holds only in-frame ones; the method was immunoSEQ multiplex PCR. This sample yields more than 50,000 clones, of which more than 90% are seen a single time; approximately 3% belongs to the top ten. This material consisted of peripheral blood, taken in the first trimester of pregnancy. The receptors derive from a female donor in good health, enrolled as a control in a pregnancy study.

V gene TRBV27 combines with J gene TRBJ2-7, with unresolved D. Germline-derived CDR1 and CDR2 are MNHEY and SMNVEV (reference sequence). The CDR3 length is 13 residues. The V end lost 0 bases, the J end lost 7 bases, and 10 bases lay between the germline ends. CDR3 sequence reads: CASSLSISVEQYF. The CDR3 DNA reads TGTGCCAGCAGTTTATCGATTTCAGTTGAGCAGTACTTC.

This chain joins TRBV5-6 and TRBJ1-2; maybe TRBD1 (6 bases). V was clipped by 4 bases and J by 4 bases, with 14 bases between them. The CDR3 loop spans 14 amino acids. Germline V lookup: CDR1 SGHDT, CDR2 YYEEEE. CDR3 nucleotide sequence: TGTGCCAGCAGCCTGGACACAGGGACCTATGGCTACACCTTC. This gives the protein CASSLDTGTYGYTF.

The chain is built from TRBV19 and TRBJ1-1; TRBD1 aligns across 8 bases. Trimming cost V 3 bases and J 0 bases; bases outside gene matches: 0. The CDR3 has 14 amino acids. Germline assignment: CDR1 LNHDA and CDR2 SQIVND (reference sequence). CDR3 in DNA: TGTGCCAGTAGTATGGACAGGGTGAACACTGAAGCTTTCTTT. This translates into CASSMDRVNTEAFF.

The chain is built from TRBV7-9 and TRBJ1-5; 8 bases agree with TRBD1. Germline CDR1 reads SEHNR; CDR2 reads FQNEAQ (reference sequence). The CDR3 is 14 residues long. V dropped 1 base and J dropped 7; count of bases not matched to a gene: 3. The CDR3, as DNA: TGTGCCAGCAGCTTAGGTAGACAGGGGCAGCCCCAGCATTTT. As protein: CASSLGRQGQPQHF.

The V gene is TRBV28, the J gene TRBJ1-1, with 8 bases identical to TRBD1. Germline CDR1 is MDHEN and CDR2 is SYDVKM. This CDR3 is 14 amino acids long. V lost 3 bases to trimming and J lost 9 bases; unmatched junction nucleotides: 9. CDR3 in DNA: TGTGCCAGCAGTTTCTTCCAGGGGGCCTTTCAAGCTTTCTTT. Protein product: CASSFFQGAFQAFF.

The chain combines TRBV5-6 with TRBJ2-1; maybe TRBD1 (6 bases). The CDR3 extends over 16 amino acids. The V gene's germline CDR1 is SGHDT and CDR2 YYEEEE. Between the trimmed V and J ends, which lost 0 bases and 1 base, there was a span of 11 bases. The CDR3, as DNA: TGTGCCAGCAGCTTGGTGGGCAGGGGTTCCTACAATGAGCAGTTCTTC. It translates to CASSLVGRGSYNEQFF.

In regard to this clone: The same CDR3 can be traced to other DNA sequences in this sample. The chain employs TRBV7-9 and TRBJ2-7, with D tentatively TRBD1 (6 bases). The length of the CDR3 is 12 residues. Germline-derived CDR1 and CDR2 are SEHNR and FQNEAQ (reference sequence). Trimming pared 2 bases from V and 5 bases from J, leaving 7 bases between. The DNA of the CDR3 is TGTGCCAGCAGCTTAAAGGGGGACGAGCAGTACTTC. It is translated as CASSLKGDEQYF. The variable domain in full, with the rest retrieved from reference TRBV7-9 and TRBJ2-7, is DTGVSQNPRHKITKRGQNVTFRCDPISEHNRLYWYRQTLGQGPEFLTYFQNEAQLEKSRLLSDRFSAERPKGSFSTLEIQRTEQGDSAMYLCASSLKGDEQYFGPGTRLTVT.

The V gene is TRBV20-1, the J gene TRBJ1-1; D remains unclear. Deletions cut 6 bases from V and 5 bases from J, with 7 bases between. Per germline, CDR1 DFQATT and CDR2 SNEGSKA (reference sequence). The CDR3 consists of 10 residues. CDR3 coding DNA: TGCAGTGCGGGAGGGACTGAAGCTTTCTTT. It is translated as CSAGGTEAFF.

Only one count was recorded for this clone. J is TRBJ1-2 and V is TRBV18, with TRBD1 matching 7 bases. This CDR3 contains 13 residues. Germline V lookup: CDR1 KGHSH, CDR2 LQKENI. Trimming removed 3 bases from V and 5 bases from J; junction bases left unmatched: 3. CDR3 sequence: CASSPKGQYGYTF. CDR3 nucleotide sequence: TGTGCCAGCTCACCGAAGGGACAGTATGGCTACACCTTC.

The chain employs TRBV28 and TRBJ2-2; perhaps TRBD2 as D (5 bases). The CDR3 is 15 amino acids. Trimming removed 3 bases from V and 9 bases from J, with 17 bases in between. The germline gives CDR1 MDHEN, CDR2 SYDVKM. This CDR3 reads CASSFLSPRGRELFF. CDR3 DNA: TGTGCCAGCAGTTTCCTATCGCCTCGAGGGAGGGAGCTGTTTTTT.

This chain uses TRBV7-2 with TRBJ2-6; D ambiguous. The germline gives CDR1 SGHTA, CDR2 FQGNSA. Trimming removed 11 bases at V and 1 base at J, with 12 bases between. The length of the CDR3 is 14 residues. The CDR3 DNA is TGTGCCCAGACACAGCCTTCTGGGGCCAACGTCCTGACTTTC. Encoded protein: CAQTQPSGANVLTF.

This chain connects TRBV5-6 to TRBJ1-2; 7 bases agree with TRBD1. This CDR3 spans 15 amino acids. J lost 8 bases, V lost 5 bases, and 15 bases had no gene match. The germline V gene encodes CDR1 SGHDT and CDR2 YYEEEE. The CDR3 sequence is CASSVRGSGGTGYTF. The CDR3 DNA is TGTGCCAGCAGTGTAAGGGGTTCAGGGGGAACCGGCTACACCTTC.

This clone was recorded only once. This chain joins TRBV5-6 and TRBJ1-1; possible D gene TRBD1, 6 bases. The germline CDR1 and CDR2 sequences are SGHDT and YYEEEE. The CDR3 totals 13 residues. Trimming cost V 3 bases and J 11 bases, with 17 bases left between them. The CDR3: CASSSDSIRGAFF. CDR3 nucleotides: TGTGCCAGCAGCTCGGACAGTATTCGAGGGGCTTTCTTT.

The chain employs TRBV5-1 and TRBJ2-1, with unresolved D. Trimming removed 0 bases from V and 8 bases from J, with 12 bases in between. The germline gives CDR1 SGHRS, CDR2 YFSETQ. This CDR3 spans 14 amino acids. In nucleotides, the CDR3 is TGCGCCAGCAGCTTGGAAGGCAGGCAGTATGAGCAGTTCTTC. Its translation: CASSLEGRQYEQFF.

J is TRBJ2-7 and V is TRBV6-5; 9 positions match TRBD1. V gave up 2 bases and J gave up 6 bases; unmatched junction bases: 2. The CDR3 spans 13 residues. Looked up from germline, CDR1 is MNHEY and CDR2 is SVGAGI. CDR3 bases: TGTGCCAGCAGTTACAACAGGGGGCTCGAGCAGTACTTC. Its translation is CASSYNRGLEQYF.

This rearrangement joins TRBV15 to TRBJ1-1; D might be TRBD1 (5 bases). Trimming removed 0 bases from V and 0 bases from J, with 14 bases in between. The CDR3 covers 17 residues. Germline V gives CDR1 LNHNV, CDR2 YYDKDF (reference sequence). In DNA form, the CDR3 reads TGTGCCACCAGCAGAGATAAGGGGATCGGCATGAACACTGAAGCTTTCTTT. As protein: CATSRDKGIGMNTEAFF.

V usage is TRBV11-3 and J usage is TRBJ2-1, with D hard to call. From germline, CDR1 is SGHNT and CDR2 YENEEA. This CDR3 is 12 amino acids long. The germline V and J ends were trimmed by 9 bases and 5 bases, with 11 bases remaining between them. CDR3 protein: CASSIQDNEQFF. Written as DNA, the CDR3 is TGTGCCAGTAGCATTCAGGACAATGAGCAGTTCTTC.

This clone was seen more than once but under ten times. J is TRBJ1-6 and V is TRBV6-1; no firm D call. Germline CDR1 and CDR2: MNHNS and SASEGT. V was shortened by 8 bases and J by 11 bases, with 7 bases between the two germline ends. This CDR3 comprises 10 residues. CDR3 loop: CASGPAPLHF. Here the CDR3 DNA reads TGTGCCAGCGGCCCAGCACCCCTCCACTTT.

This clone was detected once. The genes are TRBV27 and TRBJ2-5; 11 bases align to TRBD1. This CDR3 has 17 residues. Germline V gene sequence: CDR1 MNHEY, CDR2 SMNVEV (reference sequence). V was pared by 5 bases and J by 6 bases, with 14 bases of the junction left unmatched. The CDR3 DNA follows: TGTGCCAGCAGTCCCCGGTGGAGGGACAGGGGGGGGCAGACCCAGTACTTC. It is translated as CASSPRWRDRGGQTQYF.

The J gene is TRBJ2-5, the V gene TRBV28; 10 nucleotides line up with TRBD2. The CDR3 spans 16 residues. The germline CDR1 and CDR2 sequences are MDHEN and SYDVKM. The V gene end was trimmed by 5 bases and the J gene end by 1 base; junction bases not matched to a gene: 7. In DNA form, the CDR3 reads TGTGCCAGCAGTACGAGGACTAGCGGCCCCCAAGAGACCCAGTACTTC. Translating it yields CASSTRTSGPQETQYF.

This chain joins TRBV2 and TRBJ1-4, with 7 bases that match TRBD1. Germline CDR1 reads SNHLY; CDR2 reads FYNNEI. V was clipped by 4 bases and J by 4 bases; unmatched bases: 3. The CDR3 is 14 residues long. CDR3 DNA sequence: TGTGCCAGCAGTGCGACAGGGTATAATGAAAAACTGTTTTTT. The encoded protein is CASSATGYNEKLFF.

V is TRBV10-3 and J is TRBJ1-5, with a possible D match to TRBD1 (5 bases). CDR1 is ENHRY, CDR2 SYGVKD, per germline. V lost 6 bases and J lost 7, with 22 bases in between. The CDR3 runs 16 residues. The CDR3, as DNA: TGTGCCATCAGGCCCTCGGACACCCCCGGGGGACAGCCCCAGCATTTT. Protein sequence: CAIRPSDTPGGQPQHF.

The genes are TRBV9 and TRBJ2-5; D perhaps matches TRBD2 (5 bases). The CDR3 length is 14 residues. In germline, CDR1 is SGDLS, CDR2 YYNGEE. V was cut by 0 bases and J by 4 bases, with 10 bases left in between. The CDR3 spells CASSVAGIIETQYF. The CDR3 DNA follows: TGTGCCAGCAGCGTAGCGGGGATCATAGAGACCCAGTACTTC.

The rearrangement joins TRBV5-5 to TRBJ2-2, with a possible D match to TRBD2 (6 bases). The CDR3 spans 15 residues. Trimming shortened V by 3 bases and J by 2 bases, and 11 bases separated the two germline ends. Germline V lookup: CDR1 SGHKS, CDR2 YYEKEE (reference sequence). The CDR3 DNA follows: TGTGCCAGCAGCTCCGGGACTTTTAACACCGGGGAGCTGTTTTTT. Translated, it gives CASSSGTFNTGELFF.

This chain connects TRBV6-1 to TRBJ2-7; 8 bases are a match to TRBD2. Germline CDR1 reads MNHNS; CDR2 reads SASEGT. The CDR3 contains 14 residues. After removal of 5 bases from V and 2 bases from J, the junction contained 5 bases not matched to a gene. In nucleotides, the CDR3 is TGTGCCAGCAGTTCCACCGGGGGGGCCTACGAGCAGTACTTC. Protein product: CASSSTGGAYEQYF.

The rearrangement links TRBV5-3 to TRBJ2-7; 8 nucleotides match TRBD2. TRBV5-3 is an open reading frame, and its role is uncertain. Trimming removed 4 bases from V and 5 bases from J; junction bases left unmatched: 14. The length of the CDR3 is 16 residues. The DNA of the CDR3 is TGTGCCAGAAGCCCTTTCTACAGCGGGAGAGGAAACGAGCAGTACTTC. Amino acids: CARSPFYSGRGNEQYF.

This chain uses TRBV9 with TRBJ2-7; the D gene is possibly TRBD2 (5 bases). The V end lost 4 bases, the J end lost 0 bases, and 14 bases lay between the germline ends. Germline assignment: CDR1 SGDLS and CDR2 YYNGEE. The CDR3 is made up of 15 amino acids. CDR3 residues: CASSNRPGSSYEQYF. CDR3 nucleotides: TGTGCCAGCAGCAATCGTCCGGGGAGCTCCTACGAGCAGTACTTC.

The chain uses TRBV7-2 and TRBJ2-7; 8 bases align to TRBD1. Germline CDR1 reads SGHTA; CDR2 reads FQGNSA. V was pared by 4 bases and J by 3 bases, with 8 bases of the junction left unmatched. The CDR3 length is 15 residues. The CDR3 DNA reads TGTGCCAGCAGCTACCTCAGGGGGCAGAGCTACGAGCAGTACTTC. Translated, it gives CASSYLRGQSYEQYF.

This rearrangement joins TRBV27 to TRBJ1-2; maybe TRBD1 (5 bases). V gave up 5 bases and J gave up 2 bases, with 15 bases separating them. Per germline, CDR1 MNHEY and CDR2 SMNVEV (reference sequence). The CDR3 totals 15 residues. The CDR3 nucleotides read TGTGCCAGCAGTCCCTCCGGCAGGGAAAACTATGGCTACACCTTC. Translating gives CASSPSGRENYGYTF.

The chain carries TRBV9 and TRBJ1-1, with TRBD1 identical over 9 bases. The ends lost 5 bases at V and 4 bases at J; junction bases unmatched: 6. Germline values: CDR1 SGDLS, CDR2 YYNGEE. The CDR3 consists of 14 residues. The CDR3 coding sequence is TGTGCCAGCAGTGCACAGGGGGCGGGCACTGAAGCTTTCTTT. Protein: CASSAQGAGTEAFF.

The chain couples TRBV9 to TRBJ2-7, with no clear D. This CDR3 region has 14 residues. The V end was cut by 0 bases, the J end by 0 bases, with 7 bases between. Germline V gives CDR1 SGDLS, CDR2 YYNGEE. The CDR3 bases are TGTGCCAGCAGCGTAGGTAAGAGCTCCTACGAGCAGTACTTC. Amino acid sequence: CASSVGKSSYEQYF.